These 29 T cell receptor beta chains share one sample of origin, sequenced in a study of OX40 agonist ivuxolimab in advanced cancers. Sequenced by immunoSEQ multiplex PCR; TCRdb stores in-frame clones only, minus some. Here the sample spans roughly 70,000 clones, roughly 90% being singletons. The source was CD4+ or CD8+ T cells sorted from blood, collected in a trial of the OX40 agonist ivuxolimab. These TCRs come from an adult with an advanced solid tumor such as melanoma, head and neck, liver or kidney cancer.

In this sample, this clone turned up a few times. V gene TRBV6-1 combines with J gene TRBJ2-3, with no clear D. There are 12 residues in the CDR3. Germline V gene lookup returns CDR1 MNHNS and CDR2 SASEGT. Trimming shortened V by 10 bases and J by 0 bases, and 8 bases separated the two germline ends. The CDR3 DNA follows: TGTGCCATCCGTGTGAGCACAGATACGCAGTATTTT. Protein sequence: CAIRVSTDTQYF.

The CDR3 loop reads CATSRGPAGSHEQYF. The CDR3 DNA is TGTGCCACCAGCAGGGGGCCGGCGGGGTCCCACGAGCAGTACTTC. The rearrangement joins TRBV15 to TRBJ2-7; possibly TRBD2 for D (6 bases). V lost 3 bases and J 5 bases, leaving 17 bases between the germline ends. This CDR3 has 15 residues. Germline V CDR1 and CDR2: LNHNV, YYDKDF (reference sequence).

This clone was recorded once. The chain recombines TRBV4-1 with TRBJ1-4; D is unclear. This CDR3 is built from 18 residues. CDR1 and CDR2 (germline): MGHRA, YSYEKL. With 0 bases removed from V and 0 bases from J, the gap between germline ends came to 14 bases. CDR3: CASSQDRRSVATNEKLFF. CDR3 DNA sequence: TGCGCCAGCAGCCAAGATAGGAGGTCAGTTGCAACTAATGAAAAACTGTTTTTT.

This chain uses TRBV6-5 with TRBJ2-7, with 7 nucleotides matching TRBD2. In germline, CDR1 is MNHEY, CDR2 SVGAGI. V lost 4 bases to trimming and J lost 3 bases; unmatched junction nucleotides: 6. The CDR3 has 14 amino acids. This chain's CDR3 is CASSSPTGGYEQYF. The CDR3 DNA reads TGTGCCAGCAGTTCCCCGACGGGGGGCTACGAGCAGTACTTC.

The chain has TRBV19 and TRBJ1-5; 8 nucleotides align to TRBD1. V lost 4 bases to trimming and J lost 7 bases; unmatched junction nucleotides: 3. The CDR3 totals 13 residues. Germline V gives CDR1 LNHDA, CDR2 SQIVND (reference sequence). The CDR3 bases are TGTGCCAGTAGTACGGCAGGGGGCCAGCCCCAGCATTTT. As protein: CASSTAGGQPQHF.

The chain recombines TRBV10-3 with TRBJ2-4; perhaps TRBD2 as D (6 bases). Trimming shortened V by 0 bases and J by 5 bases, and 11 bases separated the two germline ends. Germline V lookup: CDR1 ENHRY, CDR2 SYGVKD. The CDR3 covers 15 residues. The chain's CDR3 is CAISESGVAENIQYF. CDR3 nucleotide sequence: TGTGCCATCAGTGAGTCTGGTGTAGCGGAAAACATTCAGTACTTC.

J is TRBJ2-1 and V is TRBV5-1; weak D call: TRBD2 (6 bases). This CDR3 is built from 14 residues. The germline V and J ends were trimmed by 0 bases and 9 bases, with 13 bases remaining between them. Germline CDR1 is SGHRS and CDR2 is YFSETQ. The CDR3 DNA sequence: TGCGCCAGCAGCTTGGCCCCCCACGGGGGTGAGCAGTTCTTC. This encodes CASSLAPHGGEQFF.

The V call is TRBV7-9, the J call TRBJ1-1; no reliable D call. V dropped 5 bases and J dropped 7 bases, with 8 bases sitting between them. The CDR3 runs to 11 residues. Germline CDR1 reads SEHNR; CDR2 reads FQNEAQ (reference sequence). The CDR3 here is CASSDNFEAFF. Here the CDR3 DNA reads TGTGCCAGCAGCGACAACTTTGAAGCTTTCTTT.

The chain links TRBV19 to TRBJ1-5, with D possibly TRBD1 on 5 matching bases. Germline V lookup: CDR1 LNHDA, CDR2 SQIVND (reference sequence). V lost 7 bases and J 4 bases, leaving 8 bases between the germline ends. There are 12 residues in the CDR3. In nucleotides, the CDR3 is TGTGCCAGTATGAGGGGAAATCAGCCCCAGCATTTT. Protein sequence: CASMRGNQPQHF.

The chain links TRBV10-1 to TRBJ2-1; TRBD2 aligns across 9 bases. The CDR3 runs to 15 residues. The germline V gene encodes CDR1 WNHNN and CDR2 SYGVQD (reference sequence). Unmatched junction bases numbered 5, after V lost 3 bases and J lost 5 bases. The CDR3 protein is CASSEGLAGNNEQFF. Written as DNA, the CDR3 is TGCGCCAGCAGTGAAGGGCTAGCGGGGAACAATGAGCAGTTCTTC.

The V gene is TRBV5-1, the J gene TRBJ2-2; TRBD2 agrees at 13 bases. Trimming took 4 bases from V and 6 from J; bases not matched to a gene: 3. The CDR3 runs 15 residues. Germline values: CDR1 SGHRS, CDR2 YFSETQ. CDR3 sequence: CASSRTSGSAGELFF. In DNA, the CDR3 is TGCGCCAGCAGCCGGACTAGCGGGAGCGCCGGGGAGCTGTTTTTT.

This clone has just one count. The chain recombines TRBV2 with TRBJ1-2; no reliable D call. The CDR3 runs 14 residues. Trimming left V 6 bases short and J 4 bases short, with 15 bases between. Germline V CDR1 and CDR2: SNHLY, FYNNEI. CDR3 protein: CASREYLEAYGYTF. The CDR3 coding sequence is TGTGCCAGCAGGGAATACCTGGAGGCCTATGGCTACACCTTC.

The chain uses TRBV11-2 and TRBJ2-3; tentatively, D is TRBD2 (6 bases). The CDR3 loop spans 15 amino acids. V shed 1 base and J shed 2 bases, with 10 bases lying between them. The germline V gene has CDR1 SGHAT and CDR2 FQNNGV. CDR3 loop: CASSLVGGITDTQYF. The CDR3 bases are TGTGCCAGCAGCTTAGTAGGCGGGATCACAGATACGCAGTATTTT. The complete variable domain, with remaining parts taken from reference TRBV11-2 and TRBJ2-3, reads EAGVAQSPRYKIIEKRQSVAFWCNPISGHATLYWYQQILGQGPKLLIQFQNNGVVDDSQLPKDRFSAERLKGVDSTLKIQPAKLEDSAVYLCASSLVGGITDTQYFGPGTRLTVL.

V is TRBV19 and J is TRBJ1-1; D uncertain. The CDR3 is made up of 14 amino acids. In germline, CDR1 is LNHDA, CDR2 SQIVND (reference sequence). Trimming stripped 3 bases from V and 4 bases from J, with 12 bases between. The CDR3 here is CASSIKEGVTEAFF. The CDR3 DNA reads TGTGCCAGTAGTATCAAGGAGGGAGTCACTGAAGCTTTCTTT.

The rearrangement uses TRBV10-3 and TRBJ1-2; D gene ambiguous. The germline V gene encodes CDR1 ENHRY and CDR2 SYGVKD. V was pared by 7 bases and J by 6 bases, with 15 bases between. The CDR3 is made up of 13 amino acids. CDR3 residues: CAINLGKEHGYTF. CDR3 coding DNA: TGTGCCATCAACCTAGGAAAGGAGCATGGCTACACCTTC.

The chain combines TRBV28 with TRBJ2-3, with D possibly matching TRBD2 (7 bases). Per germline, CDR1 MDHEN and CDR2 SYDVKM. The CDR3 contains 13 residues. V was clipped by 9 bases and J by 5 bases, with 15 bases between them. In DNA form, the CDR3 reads TGTGCCAGTAAAGGGGGGGCGGGAGATACGCAGTATTTT. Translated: CASKGGAGDTQYF.

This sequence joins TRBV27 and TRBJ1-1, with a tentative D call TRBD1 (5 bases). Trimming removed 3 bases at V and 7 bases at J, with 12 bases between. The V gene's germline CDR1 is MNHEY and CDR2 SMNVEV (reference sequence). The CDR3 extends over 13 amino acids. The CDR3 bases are TGTGCCAGCAGTTTCGGGTGGGGGTTTGAAGCTTTCTTT. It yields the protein CASSFGWGFEAFF.

CDR3 region: CASSASRVISYNEQFF. CDR3 nucleotide sequence: TGTGCCAGCAGCGCTTCCAGGGTAATTTCCTACAATGAGCAGTTCTTC. The V call is TRBV27, the J call TRBJ2-1, with D maybe TRBD1 (5 bases). Trimming pared 6 bases from V and 1 base from J, leaving 16 bases between. The CDR3 loop spans 16 amino acids. Germline V gene lookup returns CDR1 MNHEY and CDR2 SMNVEV (reference sequence).

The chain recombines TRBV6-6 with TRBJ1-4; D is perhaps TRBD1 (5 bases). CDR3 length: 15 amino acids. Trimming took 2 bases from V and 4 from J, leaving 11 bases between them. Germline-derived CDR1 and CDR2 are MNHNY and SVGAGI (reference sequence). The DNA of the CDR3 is TGTGCCAGCAGTTACGGGGGGACTTTTAATGAAAAACTGTTTTTT. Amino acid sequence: CASSYGGTFNEKLFF.

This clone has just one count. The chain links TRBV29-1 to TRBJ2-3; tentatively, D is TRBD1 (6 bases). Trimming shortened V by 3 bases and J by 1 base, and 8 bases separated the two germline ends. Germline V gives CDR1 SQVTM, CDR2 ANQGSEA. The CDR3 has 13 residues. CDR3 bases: TGCAGCGTTGATCGGACAGGCACAGATACGCAGTATTTT. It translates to CSVDRTGTDTQYF.

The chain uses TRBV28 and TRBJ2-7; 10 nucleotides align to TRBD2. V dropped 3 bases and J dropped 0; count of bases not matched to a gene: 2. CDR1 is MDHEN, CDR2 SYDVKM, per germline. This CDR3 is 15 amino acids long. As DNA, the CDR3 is TGTGCCAGCAGTTTTGTAGCGGGAGGCTCCTACGAGCAGTACTTC. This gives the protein CASSFVAGGSYEQYF.

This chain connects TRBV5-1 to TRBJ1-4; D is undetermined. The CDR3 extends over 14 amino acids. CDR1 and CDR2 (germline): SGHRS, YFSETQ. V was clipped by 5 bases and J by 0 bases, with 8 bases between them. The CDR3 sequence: CASRTQATNEKLFF. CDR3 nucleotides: TGCGCCAGCAGGACACAAGCAACTAATGAAAAACTGTTTTTT. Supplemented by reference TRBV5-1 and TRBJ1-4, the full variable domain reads KAGVTQTPRYLIKTRGQQVTLSCSPISGHRSVSWYQQTPGQGLQFLFEYFSETQRNKGNFPGRFSGRQFSNSRSEMNVSTLELGDSALYLCASRTQATNEKLFFGSGTQLSVL.

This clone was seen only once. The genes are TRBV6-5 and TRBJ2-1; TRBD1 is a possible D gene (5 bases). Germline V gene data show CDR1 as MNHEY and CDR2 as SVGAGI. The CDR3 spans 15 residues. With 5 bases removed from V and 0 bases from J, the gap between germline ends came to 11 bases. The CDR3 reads CASSAEDISYNEQFF. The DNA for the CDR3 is TGTGCCAGCAGTGCAGAGGACATCTCCTACAATGAGCAGTTCTTC.

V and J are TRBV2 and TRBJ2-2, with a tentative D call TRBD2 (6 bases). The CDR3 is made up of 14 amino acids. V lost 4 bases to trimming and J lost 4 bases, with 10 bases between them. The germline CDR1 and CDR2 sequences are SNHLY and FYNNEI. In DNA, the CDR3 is TGTGCCAGCAGTGCTAGCGCGATCACCGGGGAGCTGTTTTTT. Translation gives CASSASAITGELFF.

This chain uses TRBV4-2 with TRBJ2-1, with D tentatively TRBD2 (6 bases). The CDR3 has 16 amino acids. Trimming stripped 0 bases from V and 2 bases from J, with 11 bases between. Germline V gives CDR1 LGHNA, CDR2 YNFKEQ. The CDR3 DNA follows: TGTGCCAGCAGCCAAGACAGCCCGGGAGCCTACAATGAGCAGTTCTTC. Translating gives CASSQDSPGAYNEQFF.

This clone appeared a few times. CDR3: CASLIGAGGQETQYF. Here the CDR3 DNA reads TGTGCCAGCCTAATCGGGGCAGGGGGCCAAGAGACCCAGTACTTC. The rearrangement joins TRBV28 to TRBJ2-5; 7 positions match TRBD1. CDR1 MDHEN and CDR2 SYDVKM come from the germline V gene. V gave up 8 bases and J gave up 1 base; unmatched junction bases: 10. The CDR3 loop spans 15 amino acids.

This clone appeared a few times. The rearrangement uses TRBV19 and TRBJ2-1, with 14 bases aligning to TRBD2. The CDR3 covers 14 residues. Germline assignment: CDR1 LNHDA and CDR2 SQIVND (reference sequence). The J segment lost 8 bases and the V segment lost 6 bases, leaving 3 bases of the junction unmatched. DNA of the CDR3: TGTGCCAGTAGAAGACTAGCGGGAGGGGATGAGCAGTTCTTC. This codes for CASRRLAGGDEQFF.

The CDR3 bases are TGTGCCAGCAGCGAGCAGCAGGGCCAAGAGACCCAGTACTTC. This translates into CASSEQQGQETQYF. The chain has TRBV2 and TRBJ2-5; perhaps TRBD1 as D (5 bases). Germline V gene lookup returns CDR1 SNHLY and CDR2 FYNNEI. The V gene lost 6 bases and the J gene lost 1 base, with 12 bases spanning the gap. There are 14 residues in the CDR3.

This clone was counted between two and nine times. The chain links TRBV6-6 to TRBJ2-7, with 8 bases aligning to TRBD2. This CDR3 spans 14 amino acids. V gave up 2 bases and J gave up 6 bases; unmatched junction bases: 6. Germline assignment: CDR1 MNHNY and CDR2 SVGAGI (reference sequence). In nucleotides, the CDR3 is TGTGCCAGCAGTTACGGCGCGGGAGGTGGCGAGCAGTACTTC. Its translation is CASSYGAGGGEQYF.